What follows is one TCR beta chain and its context. This sample stems from a study of T cells in Graves' hyperthyroidism and ophthalmopathy. Germline CDR1 is LNHDA and CDR2 is SQIVND (reference sequence). The CDR3 spans 13 residues. Trimming took 5 bases from V and 5 from J, leaving 12 bases between them. Amplified TCR beta CDR3 regions came from RNA transcripts. The primer set for the first-round RT-PCR of the TCR CDR3 was HTBI. One entry per CDR3 protein, called by TCRdb with MiXCR from the multiplex PCR reads. The profile shows some 510,000 distinct CDR3 sequences, less than 25% of them singletons. The hyperthyroidism patients had all been newly diagnosed, and their disease duration was under 2 months. Their ages ranged from 18 to 65 years. Thyroid ultrasound and orbital computed tomography, with clinical symptoms and serum thyroxine and TRAb, informed diagnoses.

The chain uses TRBV19 and TRBJ1-1; D is unclear. This TCR was sampled from a man aged 18 to 29 with Graves' hyperthyroidism. Source material: blood. CDR3 residues: CASSATLRTEAFF. The CDR3, as DNA: TGTGCCAGTAGTGCGACACTCAGGACTGAAGCTTTCTTT.